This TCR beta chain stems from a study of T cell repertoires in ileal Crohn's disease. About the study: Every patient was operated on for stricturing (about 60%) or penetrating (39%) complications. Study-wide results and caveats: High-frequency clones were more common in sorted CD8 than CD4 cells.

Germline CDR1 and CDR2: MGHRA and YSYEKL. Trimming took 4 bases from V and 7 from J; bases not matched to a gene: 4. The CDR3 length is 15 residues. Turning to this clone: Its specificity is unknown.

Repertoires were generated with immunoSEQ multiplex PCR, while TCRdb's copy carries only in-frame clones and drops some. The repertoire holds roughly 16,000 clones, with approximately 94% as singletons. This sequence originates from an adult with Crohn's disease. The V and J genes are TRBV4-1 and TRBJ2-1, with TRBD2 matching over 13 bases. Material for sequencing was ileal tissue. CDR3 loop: CASSRTSGGANEQFF. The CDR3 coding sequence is TGCGCCAGCAGCCGTACTAGCGGGGGGGCGAATGAGCAGTTCTTC.